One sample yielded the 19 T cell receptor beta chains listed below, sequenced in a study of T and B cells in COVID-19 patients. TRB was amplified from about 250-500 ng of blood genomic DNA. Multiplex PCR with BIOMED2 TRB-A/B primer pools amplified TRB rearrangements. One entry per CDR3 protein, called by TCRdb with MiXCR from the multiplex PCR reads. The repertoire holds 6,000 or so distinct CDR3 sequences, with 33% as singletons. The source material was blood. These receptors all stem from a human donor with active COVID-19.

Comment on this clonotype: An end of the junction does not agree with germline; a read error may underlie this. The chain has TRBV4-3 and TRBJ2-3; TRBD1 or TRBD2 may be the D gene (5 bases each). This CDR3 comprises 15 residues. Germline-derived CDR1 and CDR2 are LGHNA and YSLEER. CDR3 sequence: CASSLRWDSTDTQYF. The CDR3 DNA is TGTGCCAGCAGCTTAAGGTGGGACAGCACAGATACGCAGTATTTT.

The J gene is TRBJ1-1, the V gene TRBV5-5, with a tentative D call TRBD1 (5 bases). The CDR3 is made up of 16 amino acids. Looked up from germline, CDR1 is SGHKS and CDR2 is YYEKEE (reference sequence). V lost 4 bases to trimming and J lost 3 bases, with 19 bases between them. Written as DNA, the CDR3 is TGTGCCAGCAGCCGAAATAACCCGGGACTTCACACTGAAGCTTTCTTT. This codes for CASSRNNPGLHTEAFF.

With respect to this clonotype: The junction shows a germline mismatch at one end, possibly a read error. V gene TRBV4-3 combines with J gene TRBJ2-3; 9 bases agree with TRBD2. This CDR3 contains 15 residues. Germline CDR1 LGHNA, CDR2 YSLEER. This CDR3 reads CASSQDLTSGKRQYF. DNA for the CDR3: TGTGCCAGCAGCCAAGATTTGACTAGCGGAAAGAGGCAGTATTTT.

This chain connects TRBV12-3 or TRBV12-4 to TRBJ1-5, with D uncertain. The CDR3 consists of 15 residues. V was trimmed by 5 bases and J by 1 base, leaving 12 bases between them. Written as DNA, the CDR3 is TGTGCCAGCAGTGGTCGCTGGGGAAGCAATCAGCCCCAGCATTTT. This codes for CASSGRWGSNQPQHF.

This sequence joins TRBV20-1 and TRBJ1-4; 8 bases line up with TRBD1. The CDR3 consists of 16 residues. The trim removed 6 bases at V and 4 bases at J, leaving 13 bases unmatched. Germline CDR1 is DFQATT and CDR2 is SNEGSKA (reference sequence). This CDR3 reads CSAIQGARRLNEKLFF. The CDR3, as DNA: TGCAGTGCCATTCAGGGGGCGCGAAGGCTTAATGAAAAACTGTTTTTT.

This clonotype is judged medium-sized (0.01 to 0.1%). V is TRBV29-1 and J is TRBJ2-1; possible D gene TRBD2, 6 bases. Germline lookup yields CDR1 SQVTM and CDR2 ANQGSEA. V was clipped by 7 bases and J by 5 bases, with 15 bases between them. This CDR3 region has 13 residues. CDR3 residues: CSETPGLNNEQFF. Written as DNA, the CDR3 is TGCAGCGAAACACCGGGACTTAACAATGAGCAGTTCTTC.

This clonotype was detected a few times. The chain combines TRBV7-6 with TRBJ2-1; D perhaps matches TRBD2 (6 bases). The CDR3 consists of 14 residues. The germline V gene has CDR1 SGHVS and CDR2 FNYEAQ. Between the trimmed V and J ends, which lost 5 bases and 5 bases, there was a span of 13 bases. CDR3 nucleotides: TGTGCCAGCAGCGATCCCCTAGCGAACAATGAGCAGTTCTTC. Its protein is CASSDPLANNEQFF. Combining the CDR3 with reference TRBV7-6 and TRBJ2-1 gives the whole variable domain GAGVSQSPRYKVTKRGQDVALRCDPISGHVSLYWYRQALGQGPEFLTYFNYEAQQDKSGLPNDRFSAERPEGSISTLTIQRTEQRDSAMYRCASSDPLANNEQFFGPGTRLTVL.

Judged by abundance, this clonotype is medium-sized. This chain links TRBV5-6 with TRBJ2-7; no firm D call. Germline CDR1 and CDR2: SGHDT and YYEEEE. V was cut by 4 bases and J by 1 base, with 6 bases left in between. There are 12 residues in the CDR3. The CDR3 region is CASSLSSYEQYF. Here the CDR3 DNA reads TGTGCCAGCAGCCTGAGTTCCTACGAGCAGTACTTC. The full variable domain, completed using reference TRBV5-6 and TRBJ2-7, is DAGVTQSPTHLIKTRGQQVTLRCSPKSGHDTVSWYQQALGQGPQFIFQYYEEEERQRGNFPDRFSGHQFPNYSSELNVNALLLGDSALYLCASSLSSYEQYFGPGTRLTVT.

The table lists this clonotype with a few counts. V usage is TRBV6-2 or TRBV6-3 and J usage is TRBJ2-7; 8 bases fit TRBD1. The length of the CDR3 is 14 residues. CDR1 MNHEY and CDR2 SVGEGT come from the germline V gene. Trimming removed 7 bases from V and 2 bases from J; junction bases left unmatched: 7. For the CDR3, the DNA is TGTGCCAGCACCCGACAGGGGTGGGCCTACGAGCAGTACTTC. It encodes CASTRQGWAYEQYF.

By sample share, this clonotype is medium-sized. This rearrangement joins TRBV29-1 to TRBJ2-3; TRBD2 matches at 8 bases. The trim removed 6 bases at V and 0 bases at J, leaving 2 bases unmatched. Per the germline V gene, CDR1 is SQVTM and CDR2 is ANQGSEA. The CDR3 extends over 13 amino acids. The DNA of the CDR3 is TGCAGCGTCCGACTAGCGAGCACAGATACGCAGTATTTT. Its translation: CSVRLASTDTQYF.

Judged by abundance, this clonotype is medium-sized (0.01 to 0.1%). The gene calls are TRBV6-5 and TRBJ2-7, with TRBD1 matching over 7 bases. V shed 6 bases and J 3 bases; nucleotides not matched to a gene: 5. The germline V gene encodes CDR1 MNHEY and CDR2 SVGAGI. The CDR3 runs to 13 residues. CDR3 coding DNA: TGTGCCAGCAGACACCGGGACAGCTACGAGCAGTACTTC. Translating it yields CASRHRDSYEQYF.

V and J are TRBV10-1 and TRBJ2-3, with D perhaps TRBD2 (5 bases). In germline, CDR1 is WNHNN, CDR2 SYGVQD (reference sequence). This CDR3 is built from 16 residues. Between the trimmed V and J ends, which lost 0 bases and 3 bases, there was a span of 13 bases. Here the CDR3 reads CASSESGGFGTDTQYF. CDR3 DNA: TGCGCCAGCAGTGAGTCTGGAGGTTTTGGGACAGATACGCAGTATTTT.

CDR3 coding DNA: TGTGCCAGCAGTTACTCACGGGAGTGCGGGAATGAGCAGTTCTTC. Residues: CASSYSRECGNEQFF. The chain links TRBV6-5 to TRBJ2-1, with TRBD2 as a possible D gene (6 bases). Deletions cut 0 bases from V and 7 bases from J, with 13 bases between. The CDR3 runs to 15 residues. CDR1 is MNHEY and CDR2 is SVGAGI in the germline V gene.

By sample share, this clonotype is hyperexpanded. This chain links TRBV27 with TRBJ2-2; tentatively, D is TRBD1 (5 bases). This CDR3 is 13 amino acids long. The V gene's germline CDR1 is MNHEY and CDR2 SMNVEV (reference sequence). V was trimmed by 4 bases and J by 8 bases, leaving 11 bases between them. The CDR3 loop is CASSWYQGGELFF. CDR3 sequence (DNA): TGTGCCAGCAGTTGGTATCAGGGTGGGGAGCTGTTTTTT.

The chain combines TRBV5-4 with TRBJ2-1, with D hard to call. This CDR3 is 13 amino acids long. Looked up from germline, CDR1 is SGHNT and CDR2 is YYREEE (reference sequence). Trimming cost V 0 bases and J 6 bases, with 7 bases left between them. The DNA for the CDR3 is TGTGCCAGCAGCTTGGTACGCGGCAATGAGCAGTTCTTC. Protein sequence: CASSLVRGNEQFF.

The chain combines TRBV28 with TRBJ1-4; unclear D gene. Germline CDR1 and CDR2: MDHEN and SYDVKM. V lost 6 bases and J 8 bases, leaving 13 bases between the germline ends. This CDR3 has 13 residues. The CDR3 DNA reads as TGTGCCAGCAGCCTGAGGCCCGGAGAAAAACTGTTTTTT. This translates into CASSLRPGEKLFF. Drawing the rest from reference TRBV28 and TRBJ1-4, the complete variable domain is DVKVTQSSRYLVKRTGEKVFLECVQDMDHENMFWYRQDPGLGLRLIYFSYDVKMKEKGDIPEGYSVSREKKERFSLILESASTNQTSMYLCASSLRPGEKLFFGSGTQLSVL.

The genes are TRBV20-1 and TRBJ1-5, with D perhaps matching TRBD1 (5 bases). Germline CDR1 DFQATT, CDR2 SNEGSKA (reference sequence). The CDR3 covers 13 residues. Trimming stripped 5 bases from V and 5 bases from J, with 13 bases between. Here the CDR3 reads CSAQGGRDQPQHF. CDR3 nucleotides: TGCAGTGCTCAGGGAGGGAGGGATCAGCCCCAGCATTTT.

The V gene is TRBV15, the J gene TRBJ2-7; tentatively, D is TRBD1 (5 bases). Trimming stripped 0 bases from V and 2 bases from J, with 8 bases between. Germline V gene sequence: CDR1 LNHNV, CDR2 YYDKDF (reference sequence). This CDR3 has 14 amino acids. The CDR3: CATSRDRETYEQYF. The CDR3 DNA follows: TGTGCCACCAGCAGAGACAGGGAAACCTACGAGCAGTACTTC.

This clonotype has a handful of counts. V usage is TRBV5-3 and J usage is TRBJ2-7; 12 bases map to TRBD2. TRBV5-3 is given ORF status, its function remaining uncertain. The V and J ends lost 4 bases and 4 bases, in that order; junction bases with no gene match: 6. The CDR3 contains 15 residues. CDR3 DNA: TGTGCCAGAAGCCTGGGGACTAGCGGGTATTACGAGCAGTACTTC. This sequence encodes CARSLGTSGYYEQYF.